This TCR beta chain was observed in a study of monozygotic twins with inflammatory bowel disease. CDR1 is SNHLY and CDR2 is FYNNEI in the germline V gene. The CDR3 spans 16 residues. Donors each gave around 2.5 ml of blood. For every sample, eight separate reactions were used to make cDNA. One entry per CDR3 protein, without DNA, is what TCRdb gives after re-calling the 5' RACE reads. The specimen's table records more than 85,000 distinct CDR3 sequences. The gene calls are TRBV2 and TRBJ2-3; the D call of TRBD1 rests on TCRdb alone, since no DNA is present to check it. Specimen: blood. The sequence was collected from a human donor with ulcerative colitis or Crohn's disease, or a healthy co-twin of an affected twin (not recorded which). The CDR3: CASSEAPWGQGDTQYF.